The source of this TCR beta chain is a study of Ad26.COV2.S vaccination and SARS-CoV-2 variants. Overall study findings and caveats: Vaccinees displayed broader spike-specific TCR repertoires than placebo recipients. Substantial breadth was reported for post-vaccination spike-specific CD8+ and CD4+ T cells. Placebo and vaccine recipients had non-spike TCR breadth that was similar. Total T cell responses were possibly underestimated by TCR breadth and depth analyses.

In the case of this clone: Antigen: not known.

Generated by immunoSEQ multiplex PCR, the TCRdb table keeps only in-frame clones and is missing some. The sample yields about 350,000 clones, 92% seen once. The germline V gene has CDR1 ENHRY and CDR2 SYGVKD. The CDR3 has 14 residues. Trimming took off 4 bases at V and 0 bases at J, with 10 bases between the two ends. The receptor's source is a human donor who had recovered from COVID-19. This chain joins TRBV10-3 and TRBJ2-7; D perhaps matches TRBD1 (5 bases). Sequencing was performed on peripheral blood, taken after recovery from COVID-19. CDR3 amino acids: CAISVYRSSYEQYF. The CDR3 DNA follows: TGTGCCATCAGTGTTTACAGGAGCTCCTACGAGCAGTACTTC.